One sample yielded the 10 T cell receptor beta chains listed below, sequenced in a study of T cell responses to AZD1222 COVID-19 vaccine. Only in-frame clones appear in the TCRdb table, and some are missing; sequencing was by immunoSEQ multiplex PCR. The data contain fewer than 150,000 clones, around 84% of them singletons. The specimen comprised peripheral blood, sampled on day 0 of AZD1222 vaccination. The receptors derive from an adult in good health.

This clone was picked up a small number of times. This CDR3 is CASSLDLRPMGDEQFF. The CDR3 DNA is TGTGCCAGCAGCTTAGACCTGAGGCCAATGGGGGATGAGCAGTTCTTC. The genes are TRBV11-2 and TRBJ2-1; D may be TRBD1 or TRBD2 (5 bases each). Germline V gene sequence: CDR1 SGHAT, CDR2 FQNNGV. Trimming cost V 0 bases and J 8 bases, with 17 bases left between them. CDR3 length: 16 amino acids.

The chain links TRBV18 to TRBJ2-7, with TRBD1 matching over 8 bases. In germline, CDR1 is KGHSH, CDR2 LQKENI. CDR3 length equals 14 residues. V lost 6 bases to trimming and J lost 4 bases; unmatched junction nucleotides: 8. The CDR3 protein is CASSRGQGAYEQYF. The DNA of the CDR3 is TGTGCCAGCTCCCGTGGGCAGGGGGCATACGAGCAGTACTTC. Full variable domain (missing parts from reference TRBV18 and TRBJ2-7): NAGVMQNPRHLVRRRGQEARLRCSPMKGHSHVYWYRQLPEEGLKFMVYLQKENIIDESGMPKERFSAEFPKEGPSILRIQQVVRGDSAAYFCASSRGQGAYEQYFGPGTRLTVT.

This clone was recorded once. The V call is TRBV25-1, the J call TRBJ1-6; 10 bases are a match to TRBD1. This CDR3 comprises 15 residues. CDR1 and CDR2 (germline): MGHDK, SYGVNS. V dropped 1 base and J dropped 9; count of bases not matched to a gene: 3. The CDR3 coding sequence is TGTGCCAGCAGTGAATTGGGGACAGGGGTTTCACCCCTCCACTTT. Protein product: CASSELGTGVSPLHF. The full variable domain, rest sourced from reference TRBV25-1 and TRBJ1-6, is EADIYQTPRYLVIGTGKKITLECSQTMGHDKMYWYQQDPGMELHLIHYSYGVNSTEKGDLSSESTVSRIRTEHFPLTLESARPSHTSQYLCASSELGTGVSPLHFGNGTRLTVT.

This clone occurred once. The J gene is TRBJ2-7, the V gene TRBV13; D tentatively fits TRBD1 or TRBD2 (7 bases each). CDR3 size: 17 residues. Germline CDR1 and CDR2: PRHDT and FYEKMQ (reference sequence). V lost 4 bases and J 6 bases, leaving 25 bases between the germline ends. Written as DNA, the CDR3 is TGTGCCAGCAGCTCCCTAGTAGCTCGACAGGGAGGGGGCGAGCAGTACTTC. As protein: CASSSLVARQGGGEQYF.

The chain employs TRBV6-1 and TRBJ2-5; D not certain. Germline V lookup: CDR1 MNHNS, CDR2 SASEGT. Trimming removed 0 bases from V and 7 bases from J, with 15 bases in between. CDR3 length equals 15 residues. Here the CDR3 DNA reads TGTGCCAGCAGTGAAGCGCCGACGCTGACGGGGACCCAGTACTTC. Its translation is CASSEAPTLTGTQYF.

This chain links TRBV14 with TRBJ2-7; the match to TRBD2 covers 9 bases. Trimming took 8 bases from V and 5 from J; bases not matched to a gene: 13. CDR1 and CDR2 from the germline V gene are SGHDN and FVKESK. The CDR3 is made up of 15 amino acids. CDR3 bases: TGTGCCAGCGGGGAAGCGGGGACTAGCTTCCACGAGCAGTACTTC. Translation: CASGEAGTSFHEQYF.

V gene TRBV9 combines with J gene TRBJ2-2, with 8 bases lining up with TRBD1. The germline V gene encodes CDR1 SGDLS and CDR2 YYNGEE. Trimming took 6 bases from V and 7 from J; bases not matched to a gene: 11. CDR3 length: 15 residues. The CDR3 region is CASKPGQGAGGELFF. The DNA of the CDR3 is TGTGCCAGCAAGCCCGGGCAGGGGGCTGGCGGGGAGCTGTTTTTT.

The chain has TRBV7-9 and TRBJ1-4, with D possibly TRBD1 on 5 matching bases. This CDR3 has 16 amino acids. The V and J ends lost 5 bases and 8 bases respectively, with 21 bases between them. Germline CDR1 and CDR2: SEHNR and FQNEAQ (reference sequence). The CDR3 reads CASSPLGGSLREKLFF. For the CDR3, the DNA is TGTGCCAGCAGCCCCCTCGGGGGGAGTTTGAGAGAAAAACTGTTTTTT.

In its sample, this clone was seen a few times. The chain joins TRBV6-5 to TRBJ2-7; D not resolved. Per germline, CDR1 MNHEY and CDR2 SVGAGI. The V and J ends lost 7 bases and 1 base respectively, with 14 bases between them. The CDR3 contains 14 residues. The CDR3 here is CASTPVVKSYEQYF. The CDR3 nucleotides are TGTGCCAGCACCCCGGTGGTCAAGTCCTACGAGCAGTACTTC.

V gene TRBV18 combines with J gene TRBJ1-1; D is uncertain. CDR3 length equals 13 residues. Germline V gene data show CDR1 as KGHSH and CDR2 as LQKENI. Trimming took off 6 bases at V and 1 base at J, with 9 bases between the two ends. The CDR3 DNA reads TGTGCCAGCTCCAGGACGGAGAACACTGAAGCTTTCTTT. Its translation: CASSRTENTEAFF. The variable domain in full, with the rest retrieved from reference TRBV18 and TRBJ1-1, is NAGVMQNPRHLVRRRGQEARLRCSPMKGHSHVYWYRQLPEEGLKFMVYLQKENIIDESGMPKERFSAEFPKEGPSILRIQQVVRGDSAAYFCASSRTENTEAFFGQGTRLTVV.